Sequencing of this TCR beta chain was carried out in a study of T cells in Graves' hyperthyroidism and ophthalmopathy. This clonotype came up many times. Orbital computed tomography, thyroid ultrasound, serum thyroxine and TRAb, and clinical symptoms together informed the diagnoses. The ends lost 6 bases at V and 7 bases at J; junction bases unmatched: 8. The CDR3 spans 15 residues. What was amplified from RNA transcripts were TCR beta CDR3 regions. The HTBI set primed first-round TCR CDR3 RT-PCR. TCRdb re-called the multiplex PCR reads through MiXCR, storing one row per CDR3 protein. This repertoire shows roughly 420,000 distinct CDR3 sequences, roughly an eighth found once; its top ten account for roughly 4.8%.

V and J are TRBV12-3 or TRBV12-4 and TRBJ2-5; 13 bases map to TRBD2. The sequence was collected from a woman aged 18 to 35 with Graves' hyperthyroidism. The sample was blood. The CDR3 region is CASSGLAGDLGTQYF. In nucleotides, the CDR3 is TGTGCCAGCAGCGGACTAGCGGGAGACCTGGGGACCCAGTACTTC.